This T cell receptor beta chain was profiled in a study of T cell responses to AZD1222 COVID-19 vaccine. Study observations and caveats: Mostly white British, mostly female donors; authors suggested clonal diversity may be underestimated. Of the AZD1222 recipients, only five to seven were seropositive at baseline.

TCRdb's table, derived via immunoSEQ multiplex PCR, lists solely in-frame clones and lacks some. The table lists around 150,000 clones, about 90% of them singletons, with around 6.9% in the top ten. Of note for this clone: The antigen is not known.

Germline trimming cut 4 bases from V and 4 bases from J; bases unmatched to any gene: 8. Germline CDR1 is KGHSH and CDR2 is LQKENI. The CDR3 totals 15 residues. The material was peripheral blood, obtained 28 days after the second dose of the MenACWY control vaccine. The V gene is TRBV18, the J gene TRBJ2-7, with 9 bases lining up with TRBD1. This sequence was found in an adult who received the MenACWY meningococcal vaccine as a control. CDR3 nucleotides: TGTGCCAGCTCACAACCGGGACAGGGAAAATACGAGCAGTACTTC. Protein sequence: CASSQPGQGKYEQYF.